One T cell receptor (beta chain) is described in this entry. The antigen is unknown. cDNA was made from around 0.5 ug RNA using alpha and beta constant primers. Using multiplexing indices, alpha and beta chain libraries were generated apart by chain-specific third strand synthesis. A single primer pair per chain amplified all rearrangements, with per-molecule barcodes. TCRdb ran MiXCR on the 5' RACE reads and lists one entry per CDR3 protein. The sample consists of 9,500 or so distinct CDR3 sequences, about 5.2% of them appearing once. The data belong to a study of HIV-infected patients and healthy controls. For the study at large: By the second bleed, viral load was undetectable in about 65% of the 16 patients. General study results and limits: Healthy controls carried many MAIT alpha-chain CDR3s, while HIV+ repertoires had few. Compared with healthy controls, HIV-infected patients showed less CDR3 sharing between individuals.

The repertoire came from unfractionated whole blood and reflected all unsorted peripheral T cells. The TCR comes from an adult with HIV infection. The sample in question was blood, obtained before antiretroviral therapy.

The CDR3 spells CASSLYEGGSKTQYF. The CDR3 DNA reads TGTGCCAGCAGTTTATATGAGGGGGGTTCAAAGACCCAGTACTTC. The chain employs TRBV28 and TRBJ2-5; D may match TRBD1 or TRBD2 (6 bases each). This CDR3 is built from 15 residues. The germline V gene encodes CDR1 MDHEN and CDR2 SYDVKM. The germline V and J ends were trimmed by 1 base and 6 bases, with 15 bases remaining between them.